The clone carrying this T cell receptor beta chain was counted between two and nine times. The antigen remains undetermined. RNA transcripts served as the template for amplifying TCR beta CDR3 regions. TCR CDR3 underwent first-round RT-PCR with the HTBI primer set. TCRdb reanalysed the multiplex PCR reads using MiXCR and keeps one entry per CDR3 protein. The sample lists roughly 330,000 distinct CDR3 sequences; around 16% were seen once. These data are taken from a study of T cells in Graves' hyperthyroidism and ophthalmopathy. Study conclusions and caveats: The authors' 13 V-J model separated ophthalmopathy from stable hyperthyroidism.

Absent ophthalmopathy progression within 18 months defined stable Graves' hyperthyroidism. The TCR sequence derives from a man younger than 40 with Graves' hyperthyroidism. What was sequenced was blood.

The CDR3: CASSQLPGTGYGYTF. CDR3 in DNA: TGTGCCAGCAGCCAACTCCCCGGGACAGGGTATGGCTACACCTTC. This chain joins TRBV3-1 and TRBJ1-2; 9 bases agree with TRBD1. With 2 bases clipped from V and 5 bases from J, the junction kept 6 bases outside the gene matches. CDR1 and CDR2 (germline): LGHDT, YNNKEL (reference sequence). The CDR3 runs 15 residues. Using reference TRBV3-1 and TRBJ1-2 for the parts outside the CDR3, the full variable domain is DTAVSQTPKYLVTQMGNDKSIKCEQNLGHDTMYWYKQDSKKFLKIMFSYNNKELIINETVPNRFSPKSPDKAHLNLHINSLELGDSAVYFCASSQLPGTGYGYTFGSGTRLTVV.